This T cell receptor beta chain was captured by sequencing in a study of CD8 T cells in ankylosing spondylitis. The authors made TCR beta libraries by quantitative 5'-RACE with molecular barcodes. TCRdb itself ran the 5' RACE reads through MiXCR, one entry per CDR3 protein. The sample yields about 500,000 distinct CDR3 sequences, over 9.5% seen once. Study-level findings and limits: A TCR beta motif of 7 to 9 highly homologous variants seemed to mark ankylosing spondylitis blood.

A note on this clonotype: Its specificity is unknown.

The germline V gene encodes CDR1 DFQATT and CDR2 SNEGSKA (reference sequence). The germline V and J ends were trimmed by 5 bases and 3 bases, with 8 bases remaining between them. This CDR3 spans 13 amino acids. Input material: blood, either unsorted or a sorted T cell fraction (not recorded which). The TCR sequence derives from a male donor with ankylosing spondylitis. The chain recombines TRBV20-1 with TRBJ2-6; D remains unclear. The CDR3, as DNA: TGCAGTGCTTTACACAGTGGGGCCAACGTCCTGACTTTC. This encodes CSALHSGANVLTF.